This T cell receptor (beta chain) was found in a study of T-cell reconstitution after alpha-beta-depleted transplantation in children. This clonotype was seen only a few times. The antigen remains unidentified. Preparing the TCRbeta library involved the use of unique molecular identifiers. TCRdb independently ran MiXCR on the PCR reads; one entry per CDR3 protein. Of about 420,000 distinct CDR3 sequences listed, 16% are singletons. CDR1 and CDR2 (germline): ENHRY, SYGVKD. The CDR3 consists of 13 residues. V lost 4 bases, J lost 1 base, and 7 bases lay in between. General observations from the study: Once a year had passed after transplant, T-cell counts and diversity came mostly from newly produced T cells. Where alpha-beta T cells came from about two months after transplant was reportedly several hundred expanded graft clones. Some patients' high day-60 TCRbeta diversity was traced to surviving recipient T cells and thymic progenitors.

The genes are TRBV10-3 and TRBJ2-5; D gene ambiguous. The input for sequencing was PBMCs, mostly from graft donor cells, taken 360 days after TCRalphabeta/CD19-depleted stem cell transplant. The sequence was obtained from a boy less than two years old who had a stem cell transplant for Wiskott-Aldrich syndrome, so the T cells may come from the graft donor. CDR3 nucleotides: TGTGCCATCAGTGCAAGAGGCCAAGAGACCCAGTACTTC. It yields the protein CAISARGQETQYF.